The clone carrying this T cell receptor beta chain was detected many times. What it recognizes is unknown. CDR1 is MGHRA and CDR2 is YSYEKL in the germline V gene. The CDR3 sequence is 17 residues long. V was clipped by 3 bases and J by 1 base; unmatched bases: 7. The data stem from a study of blood T cells in healthy people across ages. Study-level points and caveats: The fall in TCR beta diversity per million T cells was roughly linear with age. Not knowing donor CMV status may have confounded expanded clonotype changes. Naive T cell percentage showed a strong correlation with TCR beta diversity.

The individuals who served as donors were healthy Caucasians living in Russia, aged about 6 to 100. A second about 7 to 12 cycle PCR used barcoded and J-beta primers. TCRdb re-derived calls from the 5' RACE reads in MiXCR, one entry per CDR3 protein. Found here are some 1.7 million distinct CDR3 sequences, about 28% of them singletons; the top ten hold 7% to 9%. The sequenced sample consisted of blood. The V and J genes are TRBV4-1 and TRBJ2-3, with 10 bases matching TRBD1. This sequence originates from a woman aged 25 to 39 in good health. The CDR3 loop is CASSQAGGTGGTDTQYF. CDR3 nucleotide sequence: TGCGCCAGCAGCCAGGCTGGAGGGACAGGGGGCACAGATACGCAGTATTTT.